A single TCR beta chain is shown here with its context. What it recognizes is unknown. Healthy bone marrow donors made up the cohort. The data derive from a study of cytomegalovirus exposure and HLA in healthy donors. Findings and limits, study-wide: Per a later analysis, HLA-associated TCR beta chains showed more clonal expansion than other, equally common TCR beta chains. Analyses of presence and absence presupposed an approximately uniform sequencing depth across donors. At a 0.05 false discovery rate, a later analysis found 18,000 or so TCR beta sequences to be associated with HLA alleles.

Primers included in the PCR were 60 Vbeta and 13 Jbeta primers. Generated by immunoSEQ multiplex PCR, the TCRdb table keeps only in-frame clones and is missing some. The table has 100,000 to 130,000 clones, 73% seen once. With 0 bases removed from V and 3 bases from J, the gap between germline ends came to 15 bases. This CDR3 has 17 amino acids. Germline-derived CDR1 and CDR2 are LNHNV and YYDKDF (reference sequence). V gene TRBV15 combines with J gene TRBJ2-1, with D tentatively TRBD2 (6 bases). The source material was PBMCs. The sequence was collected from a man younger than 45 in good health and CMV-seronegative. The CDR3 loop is CATSRDRWQGGYNEQFF. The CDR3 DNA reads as TGTGCCACCAGCAGAGATCGGTGGCAGGGAGGCTACAATGAGCAGTTCTTC.